The 20 T cell receptor beta chains in this list originate from one sample, sequenced in a study of T cells in Graves' hyperthyroidism and ophthalmopathy. Amplified TCR beta CDR3 regions came from RNA transcripts. First-round RT-PCR with HTBI primers amplified the TCR CDR3 region. MiXCR, run by TCRdb on the multiplex PCR reads, gives a single entry per CDR3 protein. The profile shows 550,000 to 600,000 distinct CDR3 sequences, about 43% of them singletons. Sequencing used peripheral blood or thyroid tissue (not recorded which). The receptor source for this set is an adult woman with Graves' disease, either hyperthyroidism or ophthalmopathy (not recorded which).

The chain combines TRBV29-1 with TRBJ1-1, with 8 bases lining up with TRBD1. Per germline, CDR1 SQVTM and CDR2 ANQGSEA. This CDR3 is 13 amino acids long. V lost 6 bases, J lost 4 bases, and 7 bases stayed unmatched. This CDR3 reads CSVGTGGRTEAFF. In nucleotides, the CDR3 is TGCAGCGTGGGCACAGGGGGTCGCACTGAAGCTTTCTTT.

This clonotype was counted only a few times. The J gene is TRBJ2-7, the V gene TRBV29-1, with TRBD1 identical over 10 bases. This CDR3 has 12 amino acids. Germline V gives CDR1 SQVTM, CDR2 ANQGSEA. The trim removed 7 bases at V and 7 bases at J, leaving 7 bases unmatched. In DNA, the CDR3 is TGCAGCGCCGGGACAGGGGTTGAAGAGCAGTACTTC. Translation: CSAGTGVEEQYF.

The rearrangement uses TRBV7-9 and TRBJ2-5; the match to TRBD2 covers 8 bases. The CDR3 extends over 14 amino acids. V trimming: 5 bases; J trimming: 3 bases; junction bases outside the gene matches: 5. Germline V lookup: CDR1 SEHNR, CDR2 FQNEAQ (reference sequence). The CDR3 region is CASSLSGKKETQYF. DNA for the CDR3: TGTGCCAGCAGCCTTAGCGGGAAAAAAGAGACCCAGTACTTC. Full variable domain (missing parts from reference TRBV7-9 and TRBJ2-5): DTGVSQNPRHKITKRGQNVTFRCDPISEHNRLYWYRQTLGQGPEFLTYFQNEAQLEKSRLLSDRFSAERPKGSFSTLEIQRTEQGDSAMYLCASSLSGKKETQYFGPGTRLLVL.

This chain joins TRBV29-1 and TRBJ1-2; 9 bases match TRBD1. The germline V gene has CDR1 SQVTM and CDR2 ANQGSEA. CDR3 length: 14 amino acids. V was pared by 5 bases and J by 8 bases, with 12 bases of the junction left unmatched. The DNA of the CDR3 is TGCAGCGTTCGCCTCTCCGGACAGGGGATGGGCTACACCTTC. Translation: CSVRLSGQGMGYTF.

CDR3 bases: TGCGCCAGCAGTGGTGAATTCGGACGAGACTATGGCTACACCTTC. It codes for CASSGEFGRDYGYTF. V usage is TRBV10-2 and J usage is TRBJ1-2; D not certain. CDR1 and CDR2 from the germline V gene are WSHSY and SAAADI. Trimming pared 4 bases from V and 3 bases from J, leaving 15 bases between. The CDR3 is made up of 15 amino acids.

This clonotype came up many times. The genes are TRBV11-2 and TRBJ2-7; 12 nucleotides agree with TRBD2. Looked up from germline, CDR1 is SGHAT and CDR2 is FQNNGV. V gave up 5 bases and J gave up 3 bases; unmatched junction bases: 8. The length of the CDR3 is 16 residues. CDR3 residues: CASSRGTSGQNYEQYF. The CDR3 DNA follows: TGTGCCAGCAGCCGCGGGACTAGCGGGCAGAACTACGAGCAGTACTTC.

The chain carries TRBV29-1 and TRBJ1-1; no definite D call. V was trimmed by 0 bases and J by 1 base, leaving 6 bases between them. CDR1 and CDR2 (germline): SQVTM, ANQGSEA. This CDR3 has 13 residues. CDR3 amino acids: CSVEEGSNTEAFF. In DNA form, the CDR3 reads TGCAGCGTTGAAGAGGGGTCGAACACTGAAGCTTTCTTT.

The V gene is TRBV29-1, the J gene TRBJ2-6; no clear D. This CDR3 spans 13 amino acids. Germline V CDR1 and CDR2: SQVTM, ANQGSEA. Trimming removed 4 bases at V and 4 bases at J, with 8 bases between. The CDR3 sequence: CSVGPTGANVLTF. The CDR3 DNA follows: TGCAGCGTTGGGCCGACAGGGGCCAACGTCCTGACTTTC. Drawing the rest from reference TRBV29-1 and TRBJ2-6, the complete variable domain is SAVISQKPSRDICQRGTSLTIQCQVDSQVTMMFWYRQQPGQSLTLIATANQGSEATYESGFVIDKFPISRPNLTFSTLTVSNMSPEDSSIYLCSVGPTGANVLTFGAGSRLTVL.

This clonotype was counted many times. The gene calls are TRBV7-2 and TRBJ1-1; D not resolved. Germline loops: CDR1 SGHTA, CDR2 FQGNSA. The V end was cut by 8 bases, the J end by 0 bases, with 13 bases between. The CDR3 is 14 amino acids. CDR3 residues: CASARKAMNTEAFF. The CDR3 DNA follows: TGTGCCAGCGCTCGGAAAGCGATGAACACTGAAGCTTTCTTT.

CDR3 region: CASNMMGGGYINEQFF. CDR3 sequence (DNA): TGTGCCAGCAACATGATGGGCGGGGGCTACATCAATGAGCAGTTCTTC. The chain uses TRBV7-2 and TRBJ2-1; a weak D match, TRBD2 (7 bases). Trimming stripped 7 bases from V and 6 bases from J, with 22 bases between. From germline, CDR1 is SGHTA and CDR2 FQGNSA. The CDR3 runs to 16 residues.

The chain joins TRBV15 to TRBJ2-1; possible D gene TRBD2, 6 bases. CDR3 length: 13 residues. Germline assignment: CDR1 LNHNV and CDR2 YYDKDF (reference sequence). The ends were cut back, 5 bases at V and 3 bases at J, with 8 bases in the middle. In DNA, the CDR3 is TGTGCCACCAGCCCGGACTACTACAATGAGCAGTTCTTC. Residues: CATSPDYYNEQFF.

The rearrangement joins TRBV11-2 to TRBJ2-5; 12 nucleotides align to TRBD2. CDR1 SGHAT and CDR2 FQNNGV come from the germline V gene. The J segment lost 6 bases and the V segment lost 0 bases, leaving 11 bases of the junction unmatched. CDR3 length equals 18 residues. The chain's CDR3 is CASSLDVTSGSRYKTQYF. For the CDR3, the DNA is TGTGCCAGCAGCTTAGATGTGACTAGCGGGAGCCGGTACAAGACCCAGTACTTC. The full variable domain, its missing parts supplied by reference TRBV11-2 and TRBJ2-5, is EAGVAQSPRYKIIEKRQSVAFWCNPISGHATLYWYQQILGQGPKLLIQFQNNGVVDDSQLPKDRFSAERLKGVDSTLKIQPAKLEDSAVYLCASSLDVTSGSRYKTQYFGPGTRLLVL.

This clonotype appeared a single time. An end of the junction differs from the germline gene, which may be a read error. The chain combines TRBV12-3 or TRBV12-4 with TRBJ2-5; 8 bases match TRBD1. CDR3 size: 14 residues. The CDR3 DNA reads as TGTGCCAGCAGCTCGACGACAGGGGAGGAGACCCGGTACTTC. Amino acids: CASSSTTGEETRYF.

The genes are TRBV7-9 and TRBJ2-7, with 7 positions matching TRBD2. CDR1 and CDR2 from the germline V gene are SEHNR and FQNEAQ (reference sequence). The CDR3 has 12 residues. Trimming cost V 4 bases and J 5 bases; bases outside gene matches: 2. The CDR3 reads CASSWGGDEQYF. CDR3 bases: TGTGCCAGCAGCTGGGGGGGAGACGAGCAGTACTTC.

As concerns this clonotype: This likely comes from a read error, as the CDR3 has no conserved phenylalanine or tryptophan at its end. No DNA is shown, since the ends of the CDR3 on it are uncertain; the CDR3 is the one TCRdb lists. The genes are TRBV7-3 and TRBJ2-7. Germline lookup yields CDR1 SGHTA and CDR2 FQGTGA. Termini included, the CDR3 measures 13 amino acids. The CDR3 sequence: CASSLEGAPTSST.

The chain recombines TRBV29-1 with TRBJ1-3; TRBD1 aligns across 8 bases. From germline, CDR1 is SQVTM and CDR2 ANQGSEA. The trim removed 5 bases at V and 2 bases at J, leaving 2 bases unmatched. The CDR3 sequence is 13 residues long. CDR3 DNA: TGCAGCGTTTCACAGGGGGCTGGAAACACCATATATTTT. It codes for CSVSQGAGNTIYF.

This clonotype was detected many times. The V and J genes are TRBV28 and TRBJ2-7; either TRBD1 or TRBD2 may supply D (5 bases each). The V and J ends lost 7 bases and 4 bases respectively, with 14 bases between them. Germline CDR1 and CDR2: MDHEN and SYDVKM. There are 13 residues in the CDR3. Here the CDR3 DNA reads TGTGCCAGCAATCGGGACCTAAAATACGAGCAGTACTTC. Translating it yields CASNRDLKYEQYF. The variable domain in full, with the rest retrieved from reference TRBV28 and TRBJ2-7, is DVKVTQSSRYLVKRTGEKVFLECVQDMDHENMFWYRQDPGLGLRLIYFSYDVKMKEKGDIPEGYSVSREKKERFSLILESASTNQTSMYLCASNRDLKYEQYFGPGTRLTVT.

The chain couples TRBV7-2 to TRBJ1-2; possibly TRBD1 for D (5 bases). V was clipped by 0 bases and J by 4 bases, with 12 bases between them. There are 15 residues in the CDR3. Germline-derived CDR1 and CDR2 are SGHTA and FQGNSA. The CDR3 DNA reads TGTGCCAGCAGCTTAGCGCCGGGGGGGACCTATGGCTACACCTTC. This translates into CASSLAPGGTYGYTF.

The J gene is TRBJ2-1, the V gene TRBV19, with 10 bases fitting TRBD2. The trim removed 1 base at V and 0 bases at J, leaving 6 bases unmatched. This CDR3 is built from 18 residues. CDR1 is LNHDA, CDR2 SQIVND, per germline (reference sequence). CDR3 in amino acids: CASSIVRTSGVSYNEQFF. CDR3 nucleotides: TGTGCCAGTAGTATAGTTCGTACTAGCGGGGTCTCCTACAATGAGCAGTTCTTC. The whole variable domain, remainder taken from reference TRBV19 and TRBJ2-1, is DGGITQSPKYLFRKEGQNVTLSCEQNLNHDAMYWYRQDPGQGLRLIYYSQIVNDFQKGDIAEGYSVSREKKESFPLTVTSAQKNPTAFYLCASSIVRTSGVSYNEQFFGPGTRLTVL.

This clonotype was detected a few times. A read error may be the cause here, since a much bigger clone is one base away. V usage is TRBV20-1 and J usage is TRBJ2-7; the D gene could be TRBD1 or TRBD2 (6 bases each). Per germline, CDR1 DFQATT and CDR2 SNEGSKA (reference sequence). The CDR3 is made up of 14 amino acids. The CDR3 loop reads CGAREGGLGYEQYF. DNA of the CDR3: TGCGGTGCTAGAGAGGGGGGACTGGGGTACGAGCAGTACTTC.